Below are 13 T cell receptor beta chains sequenced from a single sample in a study of T cells in Graves' hyperthyroidism and ophthalmopathy (dated by TCRdb to about 2019). The library came from multiplex PCR. Sequencing used an Illumina HiSeq 2000. The TCR beta CDR3 regions were amplified from RNA transcripts. The first round of RT-PCR for the TCR CDR3 was performed with the HTBI primer set and the Qiagen OneStep RT-PCR kit. TCRdb reworked the public reads: Q25 trimming with fastp, MiXCR clone assembly, productive beta chains retained. Rows are combined by CDR3 protein, so each entry shows the most common genes and DNA. This sample gives fewer than 650,000 distinct CDR3 sequences in total; about 15% of them show up just once. Of the sample, about 15% falls within the top ten clones. Material: blood. All receptors derive from a woman aged 40 to 55 with Graves' hyperthyroidism.

This clonotype has ten or more counts. DNA for the CDR3: TGTGCCAGCAGCTTCTGGCGGGAGGGGAGGGATACGCAGTATTTT. This gives the protein CASSFWREGRDTQYF. V is TRBV7-8 and J is TRBJ2-3, with 9 bases fitting TRBD2. Trimming cost V 3 bases and J 6 bases; bases outside gene matches: 7. CDR1 is SGHVS and CDR2 is FQNEAQ in the germline V gene. The CDR3 consists of 15 residues. The complete variable domain, with remaining parts taken from reference TRBV7-8 and TRBJ2-3, reads GAGVSQSPRYKVAKRGQDVALRCDPISGHVSLFWYQQALGQGPEFLTYFQNEAQLDKSGLPSDRFFAERPEGSVSTLKIQRTQQEDSAVYLCASSFWREGRDTQYFGPGTRLTVL.

This clonotype has only one observation. The J gene is TRBJ2-7, the V gene TRBV30; 7 bases match TRBD1. The V gene end was trimmed by 3 bases and the J gene end by 1 base; junction bases not matched to a gene: 3. CDR3 length: 13 amino acids. Germline loops: CDR1 GTSNPN, CDR2 SVGIG (reference sequence). The CDR3 bases are TGTGCCTGGAGAAACAGGGGATCCTACGAGCAGTACTTC. Amino acid sequence: CAWRNRGSYEQYF.

This clonotype came up a few times. The chain has TRBV10-3 and TRBJ1-3; no reliable D call. Germline V gives CDR1 ENHRY, CDR2 SYGVKD. With 9 bases removed from V and 3 bases from J, the gap between germline ends came to 12 bases. CDR3 length equals 13 residues. CDR3 loop: CAITPTSGNTIYF. The CDR3 DNA is TGTGCCATAACCCCGACTAGTGGAAACACCATATATTTT.

This clonotype was counted only a few times. The V and J genes are TRBV19 and TRBJ1-5; perhaps TRBD1 as D (5 bases). Germline CDR1 reads LNHDA; CDR2 reads SQIVND (reference sequence). This CDR3 is built from 15 residues. Trimming stripped 3 bases from V and 5 bases from J, with 14 bases between. The CDR3 loop is CASSMMGLNDQPQHF. The CDR3 DNA sequence: TGTGCCAGTAGTATGATGGGACTTAATGATCAGCCCCAGCATTTT. Filled out from reference TRBV19 and TRBJ1-5, the complete variable domain reads DGGITQSPKYLFRKEGQNVTLSCEQNLNHDAMYWYRQDPGQGLRLIYYSQIVNDFQKGDIAEGYSVSREKKESFPLTVTSAQKNPTAFYLCASSMMGLNDQPQHFGDGTRLSIL.

This clonotype was recorded many times. The V gene is TRBV28, the J gene TRBJ2-4; D unclear. With 6 bases removed from V and 0 bases from J, the gap between germline ends came to 12 bases. Germline-derived CDR1 and CDR2 are MDHEN and SYDVKM. CDR3 size: 15 residues. In nucleotides, the CDR3 is TGTGCCAGCAGACTAACCACATTAGCCAAAAACATTCAGTACTTC. The encoded protein is CASRLTTLAKNIQYF.

This clonotype appeared a few times. The rearrangement joins TRBV5-1 to TRBJ1-4; unclear D gene. The V end was cut by 0 bases, the J end by 4 bases, with 7 bases between. The CDR3 is 14 amino acids. Germline-derived CDR1 and CDR2 are SGHRS and YFSETQ. The CDR3 spells CASSLAQNNEKLFF. In DNA form, the CDR3 reads TGCGCCAGCAGCTTGGCGCAGAATAATGAAAAACTGTTTTTT.

This clonotype was seen ten or more times. This sequence joins TRBV3-1 and TRBJ1-2, with D uncertain. Per the germline V gene, CDR1 is LGHDT and CDR2 is YNNKEL (reference sequence). The CDR3 covers 13 residues. V lost 2 bases and J 1 base, leaving 5 bases between the germline ends. The CDR3 DNA reads TGTGCCAGCAGCCAAAGGAATAACTATGGCTACACCTTC. Amino acids: CASSQRNNYGYTF.

This clonotype was counted at least ten times. This chain links TRBV18 with TRBJ2-3, with 12 bases lining up with TRBD2. J was trimmed by 4 bases and V by 3 bases; bases with no gene match: 8. This CDR3 has 17 amino acids. Germline V gene lookup returns CDR1 KGHSH and CDR2 LQKENI. The CDR3 here is CASSPSTSGRGADTQYF. For the CDR3, the DNA is TGTGCCAGCTCACCGTCGACTAGCGGGAGAGGTGCAGATACGCAGTATTTT.

This clonotype was seen at least ten times. The chain uses TRBV24-1 and TRBJ2-1; TRBD2 is a possible D gene (6 bases). CDR1 is KGHDR, CDR2 SFDVKD, per germline. The CDR3 is 19 residues long. V lost 5 bases, J lost 2 bases, and 24 bases lay in between. CDR3: CATSVASVAEGLTYNEQFF. Written as DNA, the CDR3 is TGTGCCACCAGTGTGGCCAGTGTAGCGGAGGGCCTAACCTACAATGAGCAGTTCTTC.

A few counts support this clonotype. The V and J genes are TRBV19 and TRBJ2-3; 7 nucleotides agree with TRBD2. V gave up 3 bases and J gave up 2 bases; unmatched junction bases: 11. This CDR3 region has 17 residues. From germline, CDR1 is LNHDA and CDR2 SQIVND (reference sequence). The CDR3 loop reads CASSISSGRKTTDTQYF. In DNA, the CDR3 is TGTGCCAGTAGTATTTCTAGCGGCAGAAAAACCACAGATACGCAGTATTTT.

This clonotype showed up many times. The V and J genes are TRBV5-1 and TRBJ2-3; the D is unclear. This CDR3 contains 14 residues. Germline V gene lookup returns CDR1 SGHRS and CDR2 YFSETQ. V was shortened by 0 bases and J by 4 bases, with 9 bases between the two germline ends. The CDR3 coding sequence is TGCGCCAGCAGCTTGGCCTGGGCTCCAGATACGCAGTATTTT. Protein sequence: CASSLAWAPDTQYF.

There are a few counts of this clonotype. One end of the junction is discordant with germline, which a read error may explain. The chain carries TRBV20-1 and TRBJ1-6; the D gene is possibly TRBD1 (5 bases). The germline CDR1 and CDR2 sequences are DFQATT and SNEGSKA (reference sequence). The CDR3 is 14 amino acids. CDR3 residues: CSAGETDFNSPLHF. DNA for the CDR3: TGCAGTGCTGGAGAGACAGACTTTAATTCACCCCTCCACTTT.

The rearrangement joins TRBV13 to TRBJ2-7; 9 bases map to TRBD2. V shed 5 bases, J shed 4 bases, and the junction held 12 bases outside the gene matches. The length of the CDR3 is 16 residues. The germline V gene encodes CDR1 PRHDT and CDR2 FYEKMQ (reference sequence). CDR3 protein: CASSPLSGRHLYEQYF. CDR3 coding DNA: TGTGCCAGCAGCCCATTGAGCGGGAGGCATCTTTACGAGCAGTACTTC.